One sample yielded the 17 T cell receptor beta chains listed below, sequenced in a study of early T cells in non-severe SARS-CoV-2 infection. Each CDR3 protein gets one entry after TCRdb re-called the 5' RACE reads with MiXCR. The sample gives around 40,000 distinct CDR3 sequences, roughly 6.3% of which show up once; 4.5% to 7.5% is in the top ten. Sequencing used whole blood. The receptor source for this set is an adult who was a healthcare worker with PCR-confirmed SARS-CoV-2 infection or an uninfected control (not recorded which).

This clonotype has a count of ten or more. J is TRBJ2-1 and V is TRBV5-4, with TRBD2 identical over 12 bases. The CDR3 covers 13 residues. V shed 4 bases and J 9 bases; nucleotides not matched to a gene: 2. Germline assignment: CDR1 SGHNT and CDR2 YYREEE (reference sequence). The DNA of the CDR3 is TGTGCCAGCAGCACTAGCGGGAGGTCTGAGCAGTTCTTC. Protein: CASSTSGRSEQFF.

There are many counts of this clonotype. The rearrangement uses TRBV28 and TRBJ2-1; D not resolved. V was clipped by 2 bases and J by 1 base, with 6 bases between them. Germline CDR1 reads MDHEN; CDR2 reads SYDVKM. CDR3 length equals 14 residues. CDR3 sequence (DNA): TGTGCCAGCAGTTTAGGTGGATCCTACAATGAGCAGTTCTTC. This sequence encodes CASSLGGSYNEQFF.

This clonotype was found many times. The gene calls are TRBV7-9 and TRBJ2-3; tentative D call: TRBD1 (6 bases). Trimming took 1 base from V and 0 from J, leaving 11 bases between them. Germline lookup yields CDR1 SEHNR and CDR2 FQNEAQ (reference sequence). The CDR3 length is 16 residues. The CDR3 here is CASSLGTDQSTDTQYF. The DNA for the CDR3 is TGTGCCAGCAGCTTAGGGACAGACCAGAGCACAGATACGCAGTATTTT.

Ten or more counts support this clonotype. The CDR3, as DNA: TGTGCCAGACCGAACGCTCTACAGGGTGAGGGGGATCAGCCCCAGCATTTT. This gives the protein CARPNALQGEGDQPQHF. This chain uses TRBV27 with TRBJ1-5; TRBD1 might be the D (6 bases). The germline CDR1 and CDR2 sequences are MNHEY and SMNVEV (reference sequence). Deletions cut 9 bases from V and 5 bases from J, with 26 bases between. The CDR3 is made up of 17 amino acids.

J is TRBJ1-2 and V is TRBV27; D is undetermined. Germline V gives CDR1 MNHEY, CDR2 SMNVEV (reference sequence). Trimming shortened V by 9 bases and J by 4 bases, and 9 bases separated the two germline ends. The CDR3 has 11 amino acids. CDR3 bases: TGTGCCAGTTCGGGCCCCTATGGCTACACCTTC. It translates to CASSGPYGYTF.

For the CDR3, the DNA is TGTGCCAGTAGTCGAAGGGAGAACACCGGGGAGCTGTTTTTT. Amino acids: CASSRRENTGELFF. The chain joins TRBV19 to TRBJ2-2; D remains unclear. Germline V lookup: CDR1 LNHDA, CDR2 SQIVND (reference sequence). The CDR3 loop spans 14 amino acids. Trimming removed 5 bases at V and 1 base at J, with 8 bases between.

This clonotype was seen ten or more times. This chain's CDR3 is CASTNRADQPQHF. CDR3 nucleotides: TGTGCCAGCACGAACAGGGCTGATCAGCCCCAGCATTTT. This chain links TRBV2 with TRBJ1-5; tentatively, D is TRBD1 (6 bases). The germline V and J ends were trimmed by 7 bases and 5 bases, with 12 bases remaining between them. Germline V lookup: CDR1 SNHLY, CDR2 FYNNEI. This CDR3 has 13 amino acids.

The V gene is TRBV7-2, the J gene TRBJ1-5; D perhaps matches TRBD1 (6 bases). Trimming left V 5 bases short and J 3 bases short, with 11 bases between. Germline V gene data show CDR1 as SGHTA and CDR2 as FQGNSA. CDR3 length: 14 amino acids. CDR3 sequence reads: CASSPQGNNQPQHF. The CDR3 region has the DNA TGTGCCAGCAGCCCACAGGGCAACAATCAGCCCCAGCATTTT.

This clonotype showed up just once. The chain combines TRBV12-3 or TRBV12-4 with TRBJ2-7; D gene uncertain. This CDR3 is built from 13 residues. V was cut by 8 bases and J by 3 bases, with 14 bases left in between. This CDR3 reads CASAGGRHYEQYF. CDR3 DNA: TGTGCCAGCGCCGGCGGCAGACACTACGAGCAGTACTTC.

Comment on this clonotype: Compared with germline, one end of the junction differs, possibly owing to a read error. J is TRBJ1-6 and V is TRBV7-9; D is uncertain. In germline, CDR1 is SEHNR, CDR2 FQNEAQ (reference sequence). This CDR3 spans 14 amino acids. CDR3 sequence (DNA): TGTGCCAGCAGCTTAGACAGTGTGCAGTCACCCCTCCATTTT. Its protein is CASSLDSVQSPLHF.

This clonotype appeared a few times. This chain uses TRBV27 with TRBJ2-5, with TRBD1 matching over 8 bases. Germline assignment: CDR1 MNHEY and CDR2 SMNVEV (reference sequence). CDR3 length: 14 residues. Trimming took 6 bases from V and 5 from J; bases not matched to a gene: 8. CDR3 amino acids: CASSVDRGYETQYF. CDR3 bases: TGTGCCAGCAGCGTCGACAGGGGATACGAGACCCAGTACTTC.

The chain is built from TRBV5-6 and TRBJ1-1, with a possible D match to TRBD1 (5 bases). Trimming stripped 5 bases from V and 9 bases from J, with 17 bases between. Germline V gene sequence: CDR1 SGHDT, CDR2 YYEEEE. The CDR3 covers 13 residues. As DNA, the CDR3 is TGTGCCAGCAGGCGCGTCACAGGAGGGAAAGCTTTCTTT. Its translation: CASRRVTGGKAFF.

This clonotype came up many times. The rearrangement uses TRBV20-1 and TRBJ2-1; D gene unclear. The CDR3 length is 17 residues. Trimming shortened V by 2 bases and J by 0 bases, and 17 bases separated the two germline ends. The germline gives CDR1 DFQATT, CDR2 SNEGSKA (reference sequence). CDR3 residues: CSARIWAADLSYNEQFF. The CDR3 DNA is TGCAGTGCTAGAATATGGGCGGCAGACCTCTCCTACAATGAGCAGTTCTTC.

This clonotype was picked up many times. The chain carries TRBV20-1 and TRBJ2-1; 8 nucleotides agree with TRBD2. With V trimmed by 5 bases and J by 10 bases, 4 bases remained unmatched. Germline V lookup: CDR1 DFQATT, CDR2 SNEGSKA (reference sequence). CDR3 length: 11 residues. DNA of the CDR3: TGCAGTGCTCGGGGACTAGGAGAGCAGTTCTTC. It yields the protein CSARGLGEQFF.

CDR3 in DNA: TGTGCCAGCAGCCCGGGACTCGGCCCCTACGAGCAGTACTTC. Protein: CASSPGLGPYEQYF. J is TRBJ2-7 and V is TRBV14; D perhaps matches TRBD2 (6 bases). The CDR3 extends over 14 amino acids. Germline CDR1 is SGHDN and CDR2 is FVKESK. The V end lost 4 bases, the J end lost 2 bases, and 12 bases lay between the germline ends.

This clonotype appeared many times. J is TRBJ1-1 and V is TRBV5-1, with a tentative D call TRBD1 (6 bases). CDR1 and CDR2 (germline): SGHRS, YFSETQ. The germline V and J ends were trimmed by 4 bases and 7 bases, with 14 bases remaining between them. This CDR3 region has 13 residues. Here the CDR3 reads CASSPGHLLEAFF. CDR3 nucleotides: TGCGCCAGCAGCCCGGGACACCTACTTGAAGCTTTCTTT.

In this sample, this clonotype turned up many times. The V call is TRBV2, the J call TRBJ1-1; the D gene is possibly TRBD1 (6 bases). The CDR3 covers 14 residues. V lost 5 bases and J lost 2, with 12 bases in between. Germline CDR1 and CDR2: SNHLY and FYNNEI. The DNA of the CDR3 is TGTGCCAGCAGTTTATCAGGGGCTAACACTGAAGCTTTCTTT. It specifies CASSLSGANTEAFF. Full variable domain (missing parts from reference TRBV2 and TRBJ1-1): EPEVTQTPSHQVTQMGQEVILRCVPISNHLYFYWYRQILGQKVEFLVSFYNNEISEKSEIFDDQFSVERPDGSNFTLKIRSTKLEDSAMYFCASSLSGANTEAFFGQGTRLTVV.